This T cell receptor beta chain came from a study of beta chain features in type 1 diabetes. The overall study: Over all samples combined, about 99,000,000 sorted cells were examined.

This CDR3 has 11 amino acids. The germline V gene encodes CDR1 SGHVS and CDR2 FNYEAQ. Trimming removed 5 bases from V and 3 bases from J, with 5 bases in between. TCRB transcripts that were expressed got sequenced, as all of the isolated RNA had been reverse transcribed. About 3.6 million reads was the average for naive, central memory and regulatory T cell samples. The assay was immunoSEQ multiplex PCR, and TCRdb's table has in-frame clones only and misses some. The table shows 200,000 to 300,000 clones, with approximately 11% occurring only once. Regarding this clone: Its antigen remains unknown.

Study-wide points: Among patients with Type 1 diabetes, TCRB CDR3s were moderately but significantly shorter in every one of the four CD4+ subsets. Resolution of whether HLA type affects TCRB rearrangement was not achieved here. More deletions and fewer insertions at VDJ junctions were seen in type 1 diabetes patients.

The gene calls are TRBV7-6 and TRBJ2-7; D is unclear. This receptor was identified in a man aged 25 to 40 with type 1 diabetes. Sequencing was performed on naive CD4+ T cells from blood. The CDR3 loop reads CASSHGYEQYF. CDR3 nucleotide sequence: TGTGCCAGCAGCCACGGCTACGAGCAGTACTTC.